This is a list of T cell receptor beta chains from one sample in a study of blood T cells in healthy people across ages. TCRdb re-analysed the 5' RACE reads in MiXCR, keeping a single row per CDR3 protein. Here the sample spans hundreds of thousands of distinct CDR3 sequences, approximately 24% being singletons. This sample also appeared in a second study, on T cells of mothers and their children.

The sequenced sample consisted of blood. All receptors derive from a boy under 18 in good health. The CDR3 runs from the conserved cysteine through the conserved F or W. The D gene is left open where the match is weak. Clone sizes are given selectively: once, few, many, or a class where the clone is expanded.

j_gene,abundance,d_gene,v_gene,CDR3aa,CDR3nt
TRBJ2-5,-,-,TRBV4-2,CASSQDPGDQETQYF,TGTGCCAGCAGCCAAGATCCAGGGGATCAAGAGACCCAGTACTTC
TRBJ1-2,-,-,TRBV6-5,CASSYSTRTTGYTF,TGTGCCAGCAGTTACTCGACGCGGACGACTGGCTACACCTTC
TRBJ2-4,-,TRBD1,TRBV28,CASSLLPAGGKKDIQYF,TGTGCCAGCAGTTTACTCCCGGCAGGGGGTAAAAAGGACATTCAGTACTTC
TRBJ2-5,few,-,TRBV27,CASSFSGTQETQYF,TGTGCCAGCAGTTTCTCGGGGACCCAAGAGACCCAGTACTTC
TRBJ2-5,few,-,TRBV28,CASRETETQYF,TGTGCCAGCAGGGAGACGGAGACCCAGTACTTC
TRBJ2-5,few,-,TRBV12-5,CASARAGETQYF,TGTGCTAGTGCCCGAGCCGGAGAGACCCAGTACTTC
TRBJ2-3,few,TRBD2,TRBV7-3,CASSSGGTTYTQYF,TGTGCCAGCAGCTCGGGAGGGACTACCTATACCCAGTATTTT
TRBJ1-1,-,-,TRBV3-1,CASSQPDGEAFF,TGTGCCAGCAGCCAACCCGACGGGGAAGCTTTCTTT
TRBJ2-2,few,-,TRBV5-1,CASSLVGQHTGELFF,TGCGCCAGCAGCTTGGTCGGACAGCACACCGGGGAGCTGTTTTTT
TRBJ2-1,-,TRBD1,TRBV7-3,CANSGRDSNEQFF,TGTGCCAACAGCGGTCGGGACAGCAATGAGCAGTTCTTC
TRBJ2-1,few,-,TRBV12-3/TRBV12-4,CASSLGFDEQFF,TGTGCCAGCAGTTTAGGTTTCGATGAGCAGTTCTTC
TRBJ1-2,-,-,TRBV11-2,CASSLPTDFYGYTF,TGTGCCAGCAGCTTACCGACAGATTTCTATGGCTACACCTTC
TRBJ1-2,-,-,TRBV3-1,CASSQERVGYTF,TGTGCCAGCAGCCAAGAAAGGGTCGGCTACACCTTC
TRBJ1-1,many,TRBD1,TRBV12-3/TRBV12-4,CASSRDRAAEAFF,TGTGCCAGCAGTCGGGACAGGGCCGCTGAAGCTTTCTTT
TRBJ2-7,-,-,TRBV6-5,CASSYSSMGTLYEQYF,TGTGCCAGCAGTTACTCGAGTATGGGGACTCTCTACGAGCAGTACTTC
TRBJ1-2,-,-,TRBV20-1,CSAYRAGYTF,TGCAGTGCTTACAGGGCAGGCTACACCTTC
TRBJ2-5,-,-,TRBV3-1,CASGQVGLGWGSETQYF,TGTGCCAGCGGCCAAGTCGGGCTAGGTTGGGGCTCCGAGACCCAGTACTTC
TRBJ2-5,-,TRBD2,TRBV11-1,CASSLAFITETSGVEETQYF,TGTGCCAGCAGCTTAGCTTTCATAACGGAGACTAGCGGGGTTGAAGAGACCCAGTACTTC
TRBJ1-2,-,TRBD1,TRBV20-1,CRSRGQGPGDGYTF,TGCAGATCCCGCGGACAGGGGCCGGGAGATGGCTACACCTTC
TRBJ1-6,-,-,TRBV10-3,CAITWQSDSPLHF,TGTGCCATCACGTGGCAATCTGATTCACCCCTCCACTTT
TRBJ1-6,-,TRBD1,TRBV30,CAWLQGYNSPLHF,TGTGCCTGGTTACAGGGGTATAATTCACCCCTCCACTTT
TRBJ2-7,-,TRBD2,TRBV5-1,CASKEVGGMDEQYF,TGCGCCAGCAAGGAGGTCGGGGGGATGGACGAGCAGTACTTC
TRBJ2-5,few,TRBD2,TRBV20-1,CSARDRLAGGETQYF,TGCAGTGCTAGAGATCGGCTAGCGGGGGGAGAGACCCAGTACTTC
TRBJ2-1,few,-,TRBV24-1,CATSDVSGLPSSYNEQFF,TGTGCCACCAGTGACGTATCGGGACTTCCGAGCTCCTACAATGAGCAGTTCTTC
TRBJ1-3,once,-,TRBV28,CASSLFYDSGNTIYF,TGTGCCAGCAGTTTATTCTATGACTCTGGAAACACCATATATTTT
TRBJ2-1,-,-,TRBV6-5,CASSLGEGAGNEQFF,TGTGCCAGCAGCCTTGGAGAAGGAGCAGGGAATGAGCAGTTCTTC
TRBJ1-4,-,-,TRBV5-4,CASSLWQGNEKLFF,TGTGCCAGCAGCTTGTGGCAGGGGAATGAAAAACTGTTTTTT
TRBJ2-5,-,-,TRBV20-1,CSASNPPGETQYF,TGCAGTGCTAGTAATCCCCCCGGAGAGACCCAGTACTTC
TRBJ2-3,-,TRBD2,TRBV12-3/TRBV12-4,CASSLGTSGGASDTQYF,TGTGCCAGCAGTTTGGGGACTAGCGGGGGGGCGTCAGATACGCAGTATTTT
TRBJ2-7,-,-,TRBV24-1,CATQGRRSYEQYF,TGTGCCACCCAGGGACGGAGATCCTACGAGCAGTACTTC
TRBJ1-5,-,TRBD1,TRBV5-5,CASSGGTGGESNRPQHF,TGTGCCAGCAGCGGTGGGACAGGGGGCGAGAGCAATCGGCCCCAGCATTTT
TRBJ1-2,-,-,TRBV7-9,CASSLAVGDGYTF,TGTGCCAGCAGCTTAGCGGTAGGGGATGGCTACACCTTC
TRBJ1-1,-,TRBD1,TRBV29-1,CSVEGAGGAPEAFF,TGCAGCGTTGAAGGAGCAGGGGGTGCACCTGAAGCTTTCTTT
TRBJ2-5,many,TRBD2,TRBV5-1,CASSPRGGLETQYF,TGCGCCAGCAGCCCTCGGGGGGGCCTTGAGACCCAGTACTTC
TRBJ2-7,-,-,TRBV20-1,CSADRSSYEQYF,TGCAGTGCTGACCGCAGCTCCTACGAGCAGTACTTC
TRBJ1-1,few,-,TRBV6-6,CASSYDVTGPEGRTEAFF,TGTGCCAGCAGTTACGACGTCACCGGCCCCGAAGGACGGACTGAAGCTTTCTTT
TRBJ1-2,few,-,TRBV2,CASSVRAPAYGYTF,TGTGCCAGCAGCGTTAGGGCCCCTGCCTATGGCTACACCTTC
TRBJ1-2,few,-,TRBV7-8,CASSVRVFKTVGRDYTF,TGTGCCAGCAGCGTCAGGGTTTTTAAAACGGTCGGTCGCGACTACACCTTC
TRBJ1-4,-,-,TRBV20-1,CSAPDRAVTNEKLFF,TGCAGTGCACCGGACCGCGCCGTTACCAATGAAAAACTGTTTTTT
TRBJ2-2,-,-,TRBV11-1,CASSPAGGRAGELFF,TGTGCCAGCAGCCCGGCCGGGGGCCGGGCAGGGGAGCTGTTTTTT
TRBJ2-6,-,-,TRBV27,CASSMAGANVLTF,TGTGCCAGCTCCATGGCTGGGGCCAACGTCCTGACTTTC
TRBJ1-2,-,TRBD1,TRBV12-3/TRBV12-4,CASSRQGTIYGYTF,TGTGCCAGCAGTCGACAGGGAACTATCTATGGCTACACCTTC
TRBJ1-5,-,-,TRBV20-1,CSVRDYSNQPQHF,TGCAGTGTAAGGGATTATAGCAATCAGCCCCAGCATTTT
TRBJ2-5,-,-,TRBV7-6,CASRLFGDAQETQYF,TGTGCCAGCAGGTTGTTCGGGGACGCACAAGAGACCCAGTACTTC
TRBJ1-2,few,-,TRBV4-1,CASSQEGSIYGYTF,TGCGCCAGCAGCCAAGAAGGGAGTATCTATGGCTACACCTTC
TRBJ1-2,few,-,TRBV12-3/TRBV12-4,CASSPSLQGSAYGYTF,TGTGCCAGCAGCCCTTCTTTGCAGGGGTCGGCCTATGGTTACACCTTC
TRBJ1-4,-,TRBD1,TRBV5-1,CASSTKQGAYEKLFF,TGCGCCAGCAGCACCAAACAGGGGGCTTATGAAAAACTGTTTTTT
TRBJ2-7,-,TRBD2,TRBV28,CASSGPAGGPYEQYF,TGTGCCAGCAGTGGGCCAGCGGGAGGGCCGTACGAGCAGTACTTC
TRBJ1-5,-,-,TRBV7-9,CAGSSGISNQGQPQHF,TGTGCCGGCAGCTCCGGTATTTCGAACCAGGGTCAGCCCCAGCATTTT
TRBJ2-3,-,-,TRBV7-3,CASSDMGTDTQYF,TGTGCCAGCAGCGACATGGGTACAGATACGCAGTATTTT
TRBJ2-7,-,-,TRBV4-2,CASSQQDQGGEQYF,TGTGCCAGCAGCCAACAGGATCAGGGGGGCGAGCAGTACTTC
TRBJ1-6,-,TRBD1,TRBV7-9,CASSFRDRSSYNSPLHF,TGTGCCAGCAGCTTCCGGGACAGGAGCTCCTATAATTCACCCCTCCACTTT